This is a list of T cell receptor beta chains from one sample in a study of shared clonotypes between healthy human individuals. The data were produced by immunoSEQ multiplex PCR, yet TCRdb's version contains in-frame clones alone and is incomplete. The profile shows some 2.1 million clones, just under 95% of them singletons. The sample was naive CD8+ T cells sorted from blood. The receptors come from a man aged 18 to 29 in good health. Each CDR3 is given with its conserved first and last residue. A D gene is named only where the DNA matches it firmly.

D	V	J	CDR3	DNA
-	TRBV11-2	TRBJ2-1	CASSSPGRSYNEQFF	TGTGCCAGCAGCTCCCCGGGACGGTCCTACAATGAGCAGTTCTTC
-	TRBV21-1	TRBJ2-7	CASFGTALYEQYF	TGTGCCAGCTTCGGGACAGCCTTGTACGAGCAGTACTTC
-	TRBV27	TRBJ2-3	CASSETPGSLAVSTDTQYF	TGTGCCAGCAGCGAAACCCCCGGTTCGCTAGCAGTCAGCACAGATACGCAGTATTTT
TRBD2	TRBV6-5	TRBJ2-1	CASSTWTSGSQGRFF	TGTGCCAGCAGCACATGGACTAGCGGGAGTCAAGGCCGGTTCTTC
TRBD1	TRBV6-5	TRBJ1-5	CASSQGGNQPQHF	TGTGCCAGCAGCCAGGGGGGCAATCAGCCCCAGCATTTT
-	TRBV29-1	TRBJ2-1	CSVVGHEQFF	TGCAGCGTTGTGGGGCATGAGCAGTTCTTC
-	TRBV7-8	TRBJ2-1	CASSLDVDQLHLSSYNEQFF	TGTGCCAGCAGCTTAGATGTAGACCAGCTCCACTTGAGCTCCTACAATGAGCAGTTCTTC
-	TRBV7-9	TRBJ1-4	CASSLRAGEGEKLFF	TGTGCCAGCAGCTTACGGGCAGGGGAGGGTGAAAAACTGTTTTTT
-	TRBV4-1	TRBJ1-3	CASSQEGPEASRNTIYF	TGCGCCAGCAGCCAAGAAGGGCCCGAAGCATCGAGAAACACCATATATTTT
-	TRBV7-9	TRBJ1-4	CASSPQSGTNEKLFF	TGTGCCAGCAGCCCTCAGAGTGGGACTAATGAAAAACTGTTTTTT
-	TRBV4-1	TRBJ2-7	CASSQEVLSSGEQYF	TGCGCCAGCAGCCAAGAAGTCCTTTCCTCGGGGGAGCAGTACTTC
-	TRBV10-3	TRBJ2-3	CAISESQVTDTQYF	TGTGCCATCAGTGAGTCGCAGGTAACAGATACGCAGTATTTT
TRBD1	TRBV6-5	TRBJ2-5	CASSWTGSQETQYF	TGTGCCAGCAGTTGGACAGGGAGCCAAGAGACCCAGTACTTC
-	TRBV4-3	TRBJ2-7	CASSQDRSRAHEQYF	TGCGCCAGCAGCCAAGATCGGAGTAGAGCCCACGAGCAGTACTTC
TRBD1	TRBV7-9	TRBJ2-1	CASSSYHGQGAREEQFF	TGTGCCAGCAGCTCATACCACGGACAGGGGGCAAGAGAGGAGCAGTTCTTC
-	TRBV28	TRBJ2-7	CASNPNPGRESYEQYF	TGTGCCAGCAATCCCAATCCGGGACGGGAGAGCTACGAGCAGTACTTC
-	TRBV5-6	TRBJ1-2	CASSYRDSPPYGYTF	TGTGCCAGCAGCTACCGGGACTCCCCCCCATATGGCTACACCTTC
-	TRBV19	TRBJ1-4	CATEGEMESNEKLFF	TGTGCCACCGAGGGGGAGATGGAGTCTAATGAAAAACTGTTTTTT
-	TRBV19	TRBJ1-2	CASGTKGSNYGYTF	TGTGCCAGTGGTACGAAGGGGAGTAACTATGGCTACACCTTC
-	TRBV2	TRBJ2-4	CASSGSVLGKNIQYF	TGTGCCAGCAGTGGCTCTGTGTTGGGCAAAAACATTCAGTACTTC
TRBD1	TRBV5-5	TRBJ2-7	CASRVDRGDYEQYF	TGTGCCAGCAGGGTGGACAGGGGCGACTACGAGCAGTACTTC
-	TRBV2	TRBJ2-1	CASSKLPHDSNEQFF	TGTGCCAGCAGTAAACTCCCACACGACAGCAATGAGCAGTTCTTC